The next 15 T cell receptor beta chains were all read from a single sample in a study of T cell changes during pregnancy in multiple sclerosis. Produced via immunoSEQ multiplex PCR; TCRdb's table is partial and in-frame only. The table records approximately 100,000 clones, approximately 90% of them present only once. Specimen: peripheral blood, collected after pregnancy. These TCRs come from a female donor with multiple sclerosis, enrolled in a pregnancy study.

The V call is TRBV18, the J call TRBJ2-7, with 8 bases that match TRBD2. The CDR3 runs to 17 residues. Trimming cost V 3 bases and J 3 bases; bases outside gene matches: 13. Per germline, CDR1 KGHSH and CDR2 LQKENI. The CDR3: CASSPYSPGGGNYEQYF. Written as DNA, the CDR3 is TGTGCCAGCTCACCCTACAGTCCGGGAGGGGGGAACTACGAGCAGTACTTC.

The sample holds one count of this clone. This chain uses TRBV13 with TRBJ2-1; 11 bases line up with TRBD2. The germline V gene has CDR1 PRHDT and CDR2 FYEKMQ (reference sequence). The CDR3 length is 15 residues. V shed 3 bases and J 5 bases; nucleotides not matched to a gene: 3. In DNA, the CDR3 is TGTGCCAGCAGCTTTGGGGGACTAGCGGACAATGAGCAGTTCTTC. Amino acids: CASSFGGLADNEQFF.

CDR3 amino acids: CSVVGAQIYEQYF. The CDR3 DNA sequence: TGCAGCGTCGTGGGGGCGCAAATCTACGAGCAGTACTTC. This chain connects TRBV29-1 to TRBJ2-7; perhaps TRBD1 as D (6 bases). The CDR3 has 13 residues. The V and J ends lost 6 bases and 3 bases respectively, with 15 bases between them. Germline lookup yields CDR1 SQVTM and CDR2 ANQGSEA.

In this sample, this clone turned up once. This chain connects TRBV9 to TRBJ1-6; no clear D gene. Germline V lookup: CDR1 SGDLS, CDR2 YYNGEE. CDR3 size: 15 residues. The V and J ends lost 0 bases and 5 bases respectively, with 9 bases between them. The CDR3 DNA follows: TGTGCCAGCAGCGTAGGAGGGTCGGATAATTCACCCCTCCACTTT. This codes for CASSVGGSDNSPLHF.

This chain uses TRBV11-2 with TRBJ1-6; D remains unclear. The CDR3 runs 13 residues. Germline loops: CDR1 SGHAT, CDR2 FQNNGV. V was trimmed by 5 bases and J by 10 bases, leaving 12 bases between them. This CDR3 is CASSVHPGSPLHF. The CDR3 nucleotides read TGTGCCAGCAGCGTCCACCCGGGGTCACCCCTCCACTTT.

The chain has TRBV11-2 and TRBJ2-7; no reliable D call. The V end lost 3 bases, the J end lost 3 bases, and 6 bases lay between the germline ends. The CDR3 runs 12 residues. The germline V gene encodes CDR1 SGHAT and CDR2 FQNNGV. DNA for the CDR3: TGTGCCAGCAGCTTTCCGGGCTACGAGCAGTACTTC. It translates to CASSFPGYEQYF.

The chain joins TRBV5-1 to TRBJ2-7, with a possible D match to TRBD2 (5 bases). The germline V gene encodes CDR1 SGHRS and CDR2 YFSETQ. The CDR3 runs 14 residues. The V and J ends lost 5 bases and 5 bases respectively, with 17 bases between them. CDR3 in amino acids: CASSKKSGMDEQYF. CDR3 nucleotides: TGCGCCAGCAGTAAGAAGTCGGGGATGGACGAGCAGTACTTC.

The chain couples TRBV6-1 to TRBJ1-4; D might be TRBD1 (6 bases). Germline V CDR1 and CDR2: MNHNS, SASEGT. The CDR3 is made up of 14 amino acids. Trimming shortened V by 2 bases and J by 6 bases, and 10 bases separated the two germline ends. In DNA, the CDR3 is TGTGCCAGCAGTGAAAACAGGGAAGATGAAAAACTGTTTTTT. This sequence encodes CASSENREDEKLFF.

The CDR3 bases are TGTGCCAGCAGCTCCCGGCTAGCGGGGGGGCAAAACACCGGGGAGCTGTTTTTT. Amino acids: CASSSRLAGGQNTGELFF. The chain is built from TRBV7-8 and TRBJ2-2, with 12 nucleotides matching TRBD2. Per the germline V gene, CDR1 is SGHVS and CDR2 is FQNEAQ. This CDR3 region has 18 residues. Trimming at V came to 4 bases and at J to 2 bases, leaving 8 bases not matched to a gene. The variable domain in full, completed from reference TRBV7-8 and TRBJ2-2, reads GAGVSQSPRYKVAKRGQDVALRCDPISGHVSLFWYQQALGQGPEFLTYFQNEAQLDKSGLPSDRFFAERPEGSVSTLKIQRTQQEDSAVYLCASSSRLAGGQNTGELFFGEGSRLTVL.

The rearrangement links TRBV9 to TRBJ1-1; D gene ambiguous. Germline loops: CDR1 SGDLS, CDR2 YYNGEE. This CDR3 has 15 residues. V was trimmed by 0 bases and J by 0 bases, leaving 9 bases between them. DNA for the CDR3: TGTGCCAGCAGCGTAGGAACGGGTGTGAACACTGAAGCTTTCTTT. Residues: CASSVGTGVNTEAFF. Full variable domain (outside the CDR3, taken from reference TRBV9 and TRBJ1-1): DSGVTQTPKHLITATGQRVTLRCSPRSGDLSVYWYQQSLDQGLQFLIQYYNGEERAKGNILERFSAQQFPDLHSELNLSSLELGDSALYFCASSVGTGVNTEAFFGQGTRLTVV.

This chain connects TRBV11-2 to TRBJ1-4; no clear D gene. V shed 3 bases and J shed 3 bases, with 20 bases lying between them. The CDR3 is made up of 18 amino acids. CDR1 is SGHAT and CDR2 is FQNNGV in the germline V gene. For the CDR3, the DNA is TGTGCCAGCAGCTTCGGAATTAGCCGTGCCATATCTAATGAAAAACTGTTTTTT. Amino acid sequence: CASSFGISRAISNEKLFF.

The CDR3 region has the DNA TGCGCCAGCAGCCCCACAGGGGGGAACAATCAGCCCCAGCATTTT. Translation: CASSPTGGNNQPQHF. The chain joins TRBV5-1 to TRBJ1-5; TRBD1 agrees at 8 bases. V gave up 4 bases and J gave up 3 bases; unmatched junction bases: 6. CDR3 length: 15 amino acids. Germline V gene sequence: CDR1 SGHRS, CDR2 YFSETQ.

The chain has TRBV28 and TRBJ2-7, with 7 positions matching TRBD2. J gave up 5 bases and V 2 bases, and 6 bases lay outside the gene matches. This CDR3 region has 14 residues. Germline V lookup: CDR1 MDHEN, CDR2 SYDVKM. In DNA form, the CDR3 reads TGTGCCAGCAGTTTAGTTGGGAGGGAGGACGAGCAGTACTTC. This sequence encodes CASSLVGREDEQYF.

This clone has more than one count but fewer than ten. The chain employs TRBV15 and TRBJ1-4; D is undetermined. The CDR3 is 13 amino acids. Trimming removed 0 bases at V and 8 bases at J, with 7 bases between. Germline CDR1 and CDR2: LNHNV and YYDKDF (reference sequence). The CDR3 region has the DNA TGTGCCACCAGCAGAGATGATCGGGAAAAACTGTTTTTT. Its translation is CATSRDDREKLFF.

The V and J genes are TRBV29-1 and TRBJ1-1, with 7 bases identical to TRBD1. V shed 7 bases and J 5 bases; nucleotides not matched to a gene: 10. The CDR3 length is 13 residues. Germline CDR1 and CDR2: SQVTM and ANQGSEA. DNA of the CDR3: TGCAGCGCTGAGGAGGGGGCGCGGACTGAAGCTTTCTTT. This codes for CSAEEGARTEAFF. The full variable domain, its missing parts supplied by reference TRBV29-1 and TRBJ1-1, is SAVISQKPSRDICQRGTSLTIQCQVDSQVTMMFWYRQQPGQSLTLIATANQGSEATYESGFVIDKFPISRPNLTFSTLTVSNMSPEDSSIYLCSAEEGARTEAFFGQGTRLTVV.